The TCR beta chain under discussion was sequenced for a study of T cells in localized non-small cell lung cancer. CDR1 and CDR2 from the germline V gene are MNHNS and SASEGT. V was pared by 2 bases and J by 4 bases, with 8 bases between. CDR3 length equals 13 residues. TCRdb's table, derived via immunoSEQ multiplex PCR, lists solely in-frame clones and lacks some. The data contain about 72,000 clones, approximately 88% of them singletons. The material was peripheral blood, obtained before any cancer treatment. This sequence joins TRBV6-1 and TRBJ1-2; D is ambiguous. This clonotype was obtained from an older female donor with stage I lung adenocarcinoma. This CDR3 is CASSEWQTYGYTF. In DNA form, the CDR3 reads TGTGCCAGCAGTGAATGGCAGACCTATGGCTACACCTTC.